This is a list of T cell receptor beta chains from one sample in a study of molecular identifiers for immune sequencing clone quantification. TCRdb used MiXCR to reprocess the PCR reads, holding one entry per CDR3 protein. Seen here are about 640,000 distinct CDR3 sequences, just under 20% observed once, and the top ten hold roughly 0.83%. The sequencing input was naive CD8+ T cells from blood, with Jurkat cell RNA spiked in. All receptors derive from a human donor in good health. Some libraries in this study had Jurkat cell RNA spiked in. Each CDR3 is given with its conserved first and last residue. The D gene is left open where the match is weak. Clone size appears in some rows only: once, few, many, or a class for an expanded clone.

len	v_gene	j_gene	abundance	d_gene	CDR3nt	CDR3aa
14	TRBV5-6	TRBJ2-7	many	TRBD1	TGTGCCAGCAGCTGGGGGACAGCAACCTACGAGCAGTACTTC	CASSWGTATYEQYF
15	TRBV7-3	TRBJ2-3	many	NA	TGTGCCAGCAGCTTAGGGGATTTCCCCACAGATACGCAGTATTTT	CASSLGDFPTDTQYF
11	TRBV2	TRBJ2-1	NA	NA	TGTGCCAGCAACGTAGCCCGTGAGCAGTTCTTC	CASNVAREQFF
15	TRBV9	TRBJ1-4	many	NA	TGTGCCAGCAGCGTAGGGACGGCTGGGCTTGAAAAACTGTTTTTT	CASSVGTAGLEKLFF
14	TRBV5-5	TRBJ2-5	many	TRBD1	TGTGCCAGCAGCGAGGGACAGAACCAAGAGACCCAGTACTTC	CASSEGQNQETQYF
15	TRBV7-2	TRBJ2-5	many	NA	TGTGCCAGCAGCTCAGGAGTCGGGTACCAAGAGACCCAGTACTTC	CASSSGVGYQETQYF
14	TRBV5-1	TRBJ2-1	many	NA	TGCGCCAGCAGCCCCGGGACGTCCTACCATGAGCAGTTCTTC	CASSPGTSYHEQFF
11	TRBV7-9	TRBJ2-1	many	NA	TGTGCCAGCAGTCCAGGGATAGGGCAGTTCTTC	CASSPGIGQFF
14	TRBV6-5	TRBJ2-7	NA	NA	TGTGCCAGCAGTTACTTGGGGCATGGGGTCGAGCAGTACTTC	CASSYLGHGVEQYF
16	TRBV7-6	TRBJ1-4	few	NA	TGTGCCAGCAGCGCTAGGGGGACTGTGGCTGATGAAAAACTGTTTTTT	CASSARGTVADEKLFF
14	TRBV4-1	TRBJ2-2	few	NA	TGCGCCAGCAGATCTAACAGGGAAAACGGGGAGCTGTTTTTT	CASRSNRENGELFF
11	TRBV29-1	TRBJ1-1	many	NA	TGCAGCGTGATACAGGGCACTGAAGCTTTCTTT	CSVIQGTEAFF
17	TRBV20-1	TRBJ2-2	many	NA	TGCAGTGCTAGAGATATGCTGAGGACAGAGAACACCGGGGAGCTGTTTTTT	CSARDMLRTENTGELFF
17	TRBV6-5	TRBJ2-5	NA	NA	TGTGCCAGCAGTTACTCGTTTTTGCGACAGGAACAAGAGACCCAGTACTTC	CASSYSFLRQEQETQYF
15	TRBV7-9	TRBJ2-7	many	NA	TGTGCCAGCAGCTCCAAAGGGGCGGCGGAGGGCGAGCAGTACTTC	CASSSKGAAEGEQYF
14	TRBV14	TRBJ2-3	few	TRBD2	TGTGCCAGCAGCCCCCTCCAGACAGCGGGGGGGCAGTATTTT	CASSPLQTAGGQYF
14	TRBV2	TRBJ2-1	NA	TRBD2	TGTGCCAGCAGGATAGCGGGAGAAGGCAATGAGCAGTTCTTC	CASRIAGEGNEQFF
14	TRBV20-1	TRBJ1-5	many	NA	TGCAGTGCTAGTGAGGTCAGGGGAAGTCAGCCCCAGCATTTT	CSASEVRGSQPQHF
15	TRBV6-2/TRBV6-3	TRBJ2-2	many	NA	TGTGCCAGCAGTCCCACCCTTGCGAACACCGGGGAGCTGTTTTTT	CASSPTLANTGELFF
17	TRBV6-2/TRBV6-3	TRBJ2-7	NA	NA	TGTGCCAGCAGTTGGGTGGCAGGGGACCCGTACTCCTACGAGCAGTACTTC	CASSWVAGDPYSYEQYF